The 14 T cell receptor beta chains presented below share a single source sample, sequenced in a study of blood T cell repertoires in COVID-19 (TCRdb year 2020). The library was prepared using the immunoSEQ multiplex PCR assay. TCRdb stores this immuneACCESS table with in-frame sequences only. Part of the clones is absent; in the studies checked, under half of the shortfall reflects unresolved V genes, and no reason is known for the rest. For this sample there are 650,000 to 800,000 clones; 85% to 90% appear just once. More than 0.25% of the sample is in the top ten clones. Input material: peripheral blood. Receptor source: a woman aged 18-29 years with acute or convalescent COVID-19.

J is TRBJ2-7 and V is TRBV29-1; D may be TRBD1 (6 bases). There are 14 residues in the CDR3. Trimming left V 7 bases short and J 4 bases short, with 20 bases between. Per the germline V gene, CDR1 is SQVTM and CDR2 is ANQGSEA. The CDR3 here is CSGLDRINPYEQYF. The CDR3 DNA is TGCAGCGGCCTAGACAGGATCAACCCTTACGAGCAGTACTTC.

The chain employs TRBV6-5 and TRBJ2-3, with 7 bases matching TRBD2. Trimming cost V 0 bases and J 3 bases; bases outside gene matches: 6. The germline CDR1 and CDR2 sequences are MNHEY and SVGAGI. CDR3 size: 16 residues. The CDR3 sequence: CASSYSWTRRTDTQYF. The CDR3 region has the DNA TGTGCCAGCAGTTACTCCTGGACTAGGAGGACAGATACGCAGTATTTT.

The V gene is TRBV6-2 or TRBV6-3, the J gene TRBJ2-1; TRBD1 is a possible D gene (5 bases). The CDR3 contains 15 residues. V lost 2 bases to trimming and J lost 2 bases, with 10 bases between them. Germline-derived CDR1 and CDR2 are MNHEY and SVGEGT. For the CDR3, the DNA is TGTGCCAGCAGTTACCGGACACGAACCTACAATGAGCAGTTCTTC. Translation gives CASSYRTRTYNEQFF.

The chain uses TRBV7-3 and TRBJ1-1; 9 nucleotides line up with TRBD1. Trimming at V came to 5 bases and at J to 5 bases, leaving 12 bases not matched to a gene. The CDR3 extends over 16 amino acids. In germline, CDR1 is SGHTA, CDR2 FQGTGA. The CDR3 bases are TGTGCCAGCAGCCGGACAGGGGCCATAGGGGGGACTGAAGCTTTCTTT. Translated: CASSRTGAIGGTEAFF.

A word on this clone: Other DNA variants within this sample encode the same CDR3. The chain uses TRBV7-3 and TRBJ1-2; D is unresolved. Per the germline V gene, CDR1 is SGHTA and CDR2 is FQGTGA. Between the trimmed V and J ends, which lost 9 bases and 4 bases, there was a span of 15 bases. The CDR3 runs to 13 residues. The CDR3 DNA reads as TGTGCCAGTGGGCCCTCTGGAGGCTATGGCTACACCTTC. This translates into CASGPSGGYGYTF.

This sequence joins TRBV6-5 and TRBJ1-2; D is perhaps TRBD1 (6 bases). CDR1 is MNHEY and CDR2 is SVGAGI in the germline V gene. This CDR3 comprises 11 residues. Deletions cut 4 bases from V and 8 bases from J, with 8 bases between. The CDR3 loop reads CASSSGDGYTF. Here the CDR3 DNA reads TGTGCCAGCAGTTCAGGGGACGGCTACACCTTC.

The V call is TRBV9, the J call TRBJ1-2; D is possibly TRBD1 (5 bases). Trimming removed 0 bases from V and 8 bases from J, with 17 bases in between. The CDR3 totals 15 residues. Germline V gene lookup returns CDR1 SGDLS and CDR2 YYNGEE. The CDR3: CASSVDWGGVGGYTF. CDR3 bases: TGTGCCAGCAGCGTAGATTGGGGAGGGGTCGGAGGCTACACCTTC.

The rearrangement uses TRBV19 and TRBJ2-4; 10 bases match TRBD1. CDR3 size: 14 residues. Germline CDR1 and CDR2: LNHDA and SQIVND (reference sequence). J gave up 5 bases and V 8 bases, and 6 bases lay outside the gene matches. CDR3 sequence reads: CASADRGRENIQYF. In DNA, the CDR3 is TGTGCCAGTGCAGACAGGGGGCGCGAAAACATTCAGTACTTC. The entire variable domain, with the rest obtained from reference TRBV19 and TRBJ2-4, is as follows: DGGITQSPKYLFRKEGQNVTLSCEQNLNHDAMYWYRQDPGQGLRLIYYSQIVNDFQKGDIAEGYSVSREKKESFPLTVTSAQKNPTAFYLCASADRGRENIQYFGAGTRLSVL.

This chain joins TRBV4-3 and TRBJ2-7; a possible D gene is TRBD1 (5 bases). This CDR3 contains 14 residues. V was trimmed by 8 bases and J by 0 bases, leaving 14 bases between them. In germline, CDR1 is LGHNA, CDR2 YSLEER. The CDR3 DNA sequence: TGCGCCAGCGGCCCTGGGGCTGACTCCTACGAGCAGTACTTC. Its protein is CASGPGADSYEQYF.

The rearrangement joins TRBV5-1 to TRBJ2-3; 11 bases map to TRBD2. Germline V gives CDR1 SGHRS, CDR2 YFSETQ. V lost 5 bases, J lost 4 bases, and 12 bases stayed unmatched. The CDR3 is 17 residues long. CDR3: CASSNRLAGGPSDTQYF. In DNA, the CDR3 is TGCGCCAGCAGTAATCGGTTAGCGGGGGGGCCTTCAGATACGCAGTATTTT.

V is TRBV5-1 and J is TRBJ1-5; tentatively, D is TRBD1 (6 bases). Trimming cost V 3 bases and J 5 bases, with 9 bases left between them. Germline CDR1 SGHRS, CDR2 YFSETQ. CDR3 length: 13 amino acids. This CDR3 is CASSWGPDQPQHF. In nucleotides, the CDR3 is TGCGCCAGCAGCTGGGGGCCCGATCAGCCCCAGCATTTT.

The gene calls are TRBV2 and TRBJ1-1; 7 bases are shared with TRBD1. The germline CDR1 and CDR2 sequences are SNHLY and FYNNEI. This CDR3 is 15 amino acids long. Trimming at V came to 6 bases and at J to 5 bases, leaving 12 bases not matched to a gene. CDR3 residues: CASSGTDYIETEAFF. The CDR3 DNA sequence: TGTGCCAGCAGCGGGACAGATTATATAGAGACTGAAGCTTTCTTT.

This rearrangement joins TRBV5-4 to TRBJ2-7, with 9 positions matching TRBD1. Losses at the gene ends were 1 base for V and 6 bases for J; bases not matched to a gene: 8. This CDR3 has 15 amino acids. CDR1 SGHNT and CDR2 YYREEE come from the germline V gene (reference sequence). In DNA form, the CDR3 reads TGTGCCAGCAGCTTGTTTTTGGACAGGGGAGGCGAGCAGTACTTC. Its translation: CASSLFLDRGGEQYF.

V and J are TRBV6-5 and TRBJ1-5; D unclear. V was pared by 6 bases and J by 0 bases, with 6 bases between. The CDR3 is made up of 13 amino acids. Germline values: CDR1 MNHEY, CDR2 SVGAGI. The CDR3 spells CASSGDSNQPQHF. In DNA, the CDR3 is TGTGCCAGCAGCGGGGATAGCAATCAGCCCCAGCATTTT.